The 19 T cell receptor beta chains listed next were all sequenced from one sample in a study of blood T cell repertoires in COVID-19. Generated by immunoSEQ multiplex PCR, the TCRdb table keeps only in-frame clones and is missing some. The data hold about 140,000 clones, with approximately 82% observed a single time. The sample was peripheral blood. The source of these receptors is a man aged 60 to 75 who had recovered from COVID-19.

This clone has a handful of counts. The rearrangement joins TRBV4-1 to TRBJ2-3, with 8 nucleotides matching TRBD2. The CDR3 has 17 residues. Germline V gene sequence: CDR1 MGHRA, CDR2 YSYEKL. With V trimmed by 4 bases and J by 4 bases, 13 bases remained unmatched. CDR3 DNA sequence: TGCGCCAGCAGCCGATCCTCGCGGGAGGCCGTCCCAGATACGCAGTATTTT. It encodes CASSRSSREAVPDTQYF.

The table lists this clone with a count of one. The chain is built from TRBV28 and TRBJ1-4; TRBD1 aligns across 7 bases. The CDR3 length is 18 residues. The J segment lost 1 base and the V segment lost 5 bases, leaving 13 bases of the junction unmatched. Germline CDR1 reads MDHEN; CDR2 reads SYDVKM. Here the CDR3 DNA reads TGTGCCAGCAGTCCTCTACACAGACAGGGAAAAACTAATGAAAAACTGTTTTTT. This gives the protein CASSPLHRQGKTNEKLFF.

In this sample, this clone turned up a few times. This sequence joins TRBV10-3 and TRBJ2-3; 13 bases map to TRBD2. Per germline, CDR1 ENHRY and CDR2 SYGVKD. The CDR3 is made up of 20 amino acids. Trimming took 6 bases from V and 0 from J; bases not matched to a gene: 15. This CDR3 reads CAISPRVGLAGAESTDTQYF. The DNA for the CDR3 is TGTGCCATCAGCCCTAGGGTTGGACTAGCGGGAGCGGAAAGCACAGATACGCAGTATTTT.

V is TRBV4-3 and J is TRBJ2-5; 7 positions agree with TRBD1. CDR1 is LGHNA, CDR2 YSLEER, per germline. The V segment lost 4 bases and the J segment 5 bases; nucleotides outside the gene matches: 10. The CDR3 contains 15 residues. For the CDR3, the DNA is TGCGCCAGCAGCCCCGGACAGGTCGAAGATGAGACCCAGTACTTC. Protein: CASSPGQVEDETQYF.

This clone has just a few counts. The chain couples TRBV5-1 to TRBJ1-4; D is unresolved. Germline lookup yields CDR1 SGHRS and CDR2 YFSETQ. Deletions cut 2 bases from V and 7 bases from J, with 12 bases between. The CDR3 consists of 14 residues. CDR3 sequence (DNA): TGCGCCAGCAGCTTTTCGACCCTAGGTGAAAAACTGTTTTTT. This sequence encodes CASSFSTLGEKLFF.

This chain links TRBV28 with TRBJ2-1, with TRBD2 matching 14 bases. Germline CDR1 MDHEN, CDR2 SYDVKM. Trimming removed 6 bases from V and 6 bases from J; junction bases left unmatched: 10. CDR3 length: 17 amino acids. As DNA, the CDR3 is TGTGCCAGCAGCCTGGGGACTAGCGGGAGTATCGGCAATGAGCAGTTCTTC. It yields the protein CASSLGTSGSIGNEQFF.

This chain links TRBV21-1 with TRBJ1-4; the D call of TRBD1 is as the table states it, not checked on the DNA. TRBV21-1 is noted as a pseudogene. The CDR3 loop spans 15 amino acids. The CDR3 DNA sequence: TGTGCCAGCACCCAAGGACAGGGGGGAGGTGAAAAACTGTTTTTT. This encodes CASTQGQGGGEKLFF.

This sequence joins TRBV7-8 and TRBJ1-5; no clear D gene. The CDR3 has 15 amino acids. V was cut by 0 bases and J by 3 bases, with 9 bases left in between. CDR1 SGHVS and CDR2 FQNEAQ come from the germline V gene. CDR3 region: CASSLATGTNQPQHF. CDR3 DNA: TGTGCCAGCAGCTTAGCTACCGGTACCAATCAGCCCCAGCATTTT.

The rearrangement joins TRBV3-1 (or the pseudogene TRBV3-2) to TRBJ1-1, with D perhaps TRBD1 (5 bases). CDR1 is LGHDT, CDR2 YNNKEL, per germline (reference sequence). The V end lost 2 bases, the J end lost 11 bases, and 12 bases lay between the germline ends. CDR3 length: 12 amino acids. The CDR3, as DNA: TGTGCCAGCAGCCAACAGCGGAGGGGCGCTTTCTTT. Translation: CASSQQRRGAFF.

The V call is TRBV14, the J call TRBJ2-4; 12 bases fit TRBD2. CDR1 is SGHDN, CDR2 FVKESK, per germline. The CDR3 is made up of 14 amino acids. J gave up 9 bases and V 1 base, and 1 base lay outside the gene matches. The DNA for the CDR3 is TGTGCCAGCAGCCAAGGACTAGCGGGAGTCATTCAGTACTTC. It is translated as CASSQGLAGVIQYF.

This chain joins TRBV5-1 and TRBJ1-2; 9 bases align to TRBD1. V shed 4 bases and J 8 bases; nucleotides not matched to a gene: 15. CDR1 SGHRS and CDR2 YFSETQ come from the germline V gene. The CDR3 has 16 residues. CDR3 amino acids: CASSLGQGNSRGGYTF. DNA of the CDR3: TGCGCCAGCAGCCTCGGACAGGGGAATAGTCGGGGCGGCTACACCTTC.

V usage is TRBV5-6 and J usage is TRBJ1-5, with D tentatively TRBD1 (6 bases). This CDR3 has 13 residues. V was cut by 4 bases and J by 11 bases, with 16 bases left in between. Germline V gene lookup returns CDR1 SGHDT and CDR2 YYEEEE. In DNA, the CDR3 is TGTGCCAGCAGCCCGTACAGGGCCCCGGCCCAGCATTTT. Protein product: CASSPYRAPAQHF.

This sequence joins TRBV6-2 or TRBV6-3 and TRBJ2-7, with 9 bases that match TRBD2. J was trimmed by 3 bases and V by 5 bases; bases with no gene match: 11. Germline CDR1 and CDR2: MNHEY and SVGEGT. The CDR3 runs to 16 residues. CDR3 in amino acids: CASSQRDSGGFYEQYF. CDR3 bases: TGTGCCAGCAGTCAGAGGGATAGCGGGGGATTCTACGAGCAGTACTTC.

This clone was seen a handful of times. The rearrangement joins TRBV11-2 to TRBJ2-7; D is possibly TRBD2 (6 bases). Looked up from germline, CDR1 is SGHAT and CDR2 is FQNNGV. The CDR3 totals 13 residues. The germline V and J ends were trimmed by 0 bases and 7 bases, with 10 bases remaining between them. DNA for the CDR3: TGTGCCAGCAGCTTAGATCACAGCGGGGAGCAGTACTTC. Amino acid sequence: CASSLDHSGEQYF.

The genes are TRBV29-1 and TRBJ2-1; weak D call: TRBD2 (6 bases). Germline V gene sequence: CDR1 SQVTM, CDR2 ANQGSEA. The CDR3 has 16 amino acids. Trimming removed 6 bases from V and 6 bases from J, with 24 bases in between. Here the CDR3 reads CSVADYHGRGTNEQFF. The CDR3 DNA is TGCAGCGTGGCGGACTACCACGGGAGAGGTACCAATGAGCAGTTCTTC.

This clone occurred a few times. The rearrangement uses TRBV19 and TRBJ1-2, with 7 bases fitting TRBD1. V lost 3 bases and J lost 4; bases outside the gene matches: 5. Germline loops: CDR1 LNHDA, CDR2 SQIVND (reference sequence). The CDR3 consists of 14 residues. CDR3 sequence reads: CASSISTGSYGYTF. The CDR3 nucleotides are TGTGCCAGTAGTATCTCGACAGGGAGCTATGGCTACACCTTC.

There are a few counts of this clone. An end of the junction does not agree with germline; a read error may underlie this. The CDR3 here is CASSLAAGGPQYF. As DNA, the CDR3 is TGTGCTAGCAGCTTAGCGGCCGGGGGGCCTCAGTACTTC. V gene TRBV7-7 combines with J gene TRBJ2-7; TRBD2 might be the D (7 bases). The CDR3 extends over 13 amino acids. Per germline, CDR1 SSHAT and CDR2 FNYEAQ (reference sequence).

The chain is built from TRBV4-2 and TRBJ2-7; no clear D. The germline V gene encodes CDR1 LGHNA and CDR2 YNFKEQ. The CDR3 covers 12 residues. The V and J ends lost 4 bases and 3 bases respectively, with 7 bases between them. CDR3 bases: TGTGCCAGCAGCCTTAGAGGCTACGAGCAGTACTTC. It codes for CASSLRGYEQYF.

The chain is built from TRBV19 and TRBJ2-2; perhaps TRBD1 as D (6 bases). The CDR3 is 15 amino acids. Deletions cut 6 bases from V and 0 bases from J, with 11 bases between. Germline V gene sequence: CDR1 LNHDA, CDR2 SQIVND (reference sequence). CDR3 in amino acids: CASSQGTANTGELFF. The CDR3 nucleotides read TGTGCCAGTAGCCAGGGGACCGCGAACACCGGGGAGCTGTTTTTT.